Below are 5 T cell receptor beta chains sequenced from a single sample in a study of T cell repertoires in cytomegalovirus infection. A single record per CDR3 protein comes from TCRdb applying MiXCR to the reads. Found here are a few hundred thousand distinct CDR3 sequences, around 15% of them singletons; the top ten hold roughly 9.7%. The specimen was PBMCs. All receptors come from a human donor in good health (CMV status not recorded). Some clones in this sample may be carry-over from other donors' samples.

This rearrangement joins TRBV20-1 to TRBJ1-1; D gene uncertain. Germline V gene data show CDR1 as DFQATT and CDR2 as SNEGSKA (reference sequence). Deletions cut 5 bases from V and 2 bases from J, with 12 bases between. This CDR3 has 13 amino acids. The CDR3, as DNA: TGCAGTGCTTGGGCCCAGCTTAACACTGAAGCTTTCTTT. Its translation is CSAWAQLNTEAFF.

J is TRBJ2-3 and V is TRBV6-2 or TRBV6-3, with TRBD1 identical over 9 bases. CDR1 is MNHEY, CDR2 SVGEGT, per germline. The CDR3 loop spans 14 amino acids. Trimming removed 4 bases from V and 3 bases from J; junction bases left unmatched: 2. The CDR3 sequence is CASSWDRATDTQYF. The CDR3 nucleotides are TGTGCCAGCAGTTGGGACAGGGCAACAGATACGCAGTATTTT.

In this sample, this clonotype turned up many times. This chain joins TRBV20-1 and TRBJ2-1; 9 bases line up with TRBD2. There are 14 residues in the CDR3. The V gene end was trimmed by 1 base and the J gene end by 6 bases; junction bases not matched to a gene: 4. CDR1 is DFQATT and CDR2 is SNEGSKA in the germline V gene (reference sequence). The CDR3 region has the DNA TGCAGTGCTAGAGGGACTAGCGACTTCAATGAGCAGTTCTTC. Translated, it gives CSARGTSDFNEQFF.

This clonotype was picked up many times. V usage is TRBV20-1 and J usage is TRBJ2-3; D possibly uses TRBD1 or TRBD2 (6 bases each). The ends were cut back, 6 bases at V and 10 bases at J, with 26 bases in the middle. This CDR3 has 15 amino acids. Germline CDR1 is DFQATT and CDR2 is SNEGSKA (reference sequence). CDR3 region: CSAVRIGGKPDAQYF. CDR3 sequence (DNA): TGCAGTGCCGTCCGGATAGGGGGGAAACCCGATGCGCAGTATTTT.

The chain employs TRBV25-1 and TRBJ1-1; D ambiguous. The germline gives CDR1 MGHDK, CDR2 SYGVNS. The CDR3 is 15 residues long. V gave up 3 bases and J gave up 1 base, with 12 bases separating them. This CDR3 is CASSDPAGGNTEAFF. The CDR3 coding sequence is TGTGCCAGCAGTGATCCGGCGGGTGGGAACACTGAAGCTTTCTTT.